A single T cell receptor beta chain is shown here with its context. The data derive from a study of high-grade serous ovarian cancer treatment subgroups. The CDR3 loop spans 18 amino acids. Germline assignment: CDR1 MDHEN and CDR2 SYDVKM. V lost 3 bases and J lost 5; bases outside the gene matches: 15. Produced via immunoSEQ multiplex PCR; TCRdb's table is partial and in-frame only. The sample contains about 30,000 clones, about 81% of which appear only once. Tumor samples were obtained before definitive surgery or chemotherapy. The chain uses TRBV28 and TRBJ1-2, with TRBD1 matching 10 bases. This receptor was identified in a human donor with high-grade serous ovarian cancer. The specimen was tumor tissue. The CDR3 DNA sequence: TGTGCCAGCAGTTTGGCGGGGCCGACAGGGGGCGAGCTATATGGCTACACCTTC. Protein sequence: CASSLAGPTGGELYGYTF.